This T cell receptor beta chain was observed in a study of blood T cell repertoires in COVID-19. Study-wide context: Acute-phase and convalescent COVID-19 samples originated in the United States, Italy and Spain. The analysed material was cDNA or gDNA that came from T cells, B-cell-depleted T cells, or PBMCs.

CDR3 length equals 13 residues. Germline-derived CDR1 and CDR2 are MNHEY and SVGAGI. Trimming pared 7 bases from V and 7 bases from J, leaving 13 bases between. Original data processing: How many nucleated cells were present was estimated from reference gene primer amplification. Using immunoSEQ multiplex PCR, the repertoire was profiled, and TCRdb retains in-frame clones only, with some absent. V and J calls and clone size are copied from that table; D and trimming were computed from the DNA. Altogether around 70,000 clones are present, about four fifths being singletons, with the ten largest covering 21%.

The receptor comes from a man between 70 and 80 years old with acute or convalescent COVID-19. The sequenced material came from peripheral blood. J is TRBJ2-2 and V is TRBV6-5; no clear D. The CDR3 nucleotides read TGTGCCAGCAACGAAAACAGAGACGGGGAGCTGTTTTTT. This encodes CASNENRDGELFF.